In its sample, the clone carrying this TCR beta chain was seen a few times. The sample originates from a study of cytotoxic CD8 clonotypes in ibrutinib-treated CLL. Study-level information: There were, on average, roughly 260,000 productive templates and tens of thousands of productive rearrangements per sample.

This CDR3 contains 14 residues. V was clipped by 2 bases and J by 8 bases; unmatched bases: 9. Germline assignment: CDR1 SGHRS and CDR2 YFSETQ. Produced via immunoSEQ multiplex PCR; TCRdb's table is partial and in-frame only. Of about 250,000 clones listed, roughly 74% were seen once; the top ten hold roughly 14%. The chain links TRBV5-1 to TRBJ1-2; 7 bases are shared with TRBD1. The sequence derives from a human donor with chronic lymphocytic leukemia. Source: PBMCs, taken after 24 months of ibrutinib treatment. The CDR3, as DNA: TGCGCCAGCAGCTTTATACAGGGGAGTGGAGGCTACACCTTC. Translating gives CASSFIQGSGGYTF.